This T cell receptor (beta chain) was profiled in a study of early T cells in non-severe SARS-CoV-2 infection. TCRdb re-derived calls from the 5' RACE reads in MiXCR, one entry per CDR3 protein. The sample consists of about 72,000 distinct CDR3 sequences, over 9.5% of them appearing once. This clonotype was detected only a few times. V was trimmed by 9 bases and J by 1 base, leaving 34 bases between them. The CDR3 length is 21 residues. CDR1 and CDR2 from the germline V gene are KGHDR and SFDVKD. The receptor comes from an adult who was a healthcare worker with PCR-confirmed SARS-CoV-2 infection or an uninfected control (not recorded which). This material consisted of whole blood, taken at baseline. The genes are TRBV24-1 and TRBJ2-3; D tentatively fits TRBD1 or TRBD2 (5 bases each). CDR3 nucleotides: TGTGCCACCCCCTTTACCAGGGACCCCTTTACTTTCGAACATCGCACAGATACGCAGTATTTT. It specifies CATPFTRDPFTFEHRTDTQYF.